The clone carrying this TCR beta chain was seen more than once but under ten times. The data stem from a study of T-cell reconstitution after alpha-beta-depleted transplantation in children. This CDR3 has 15 amino acids. V dropped 0 bases and J dropped 8; count of bases not matched to a gene: 8. CDR1 and CDR2 (germline): DFQATT, SNEGSKA (reference sequence). Unique molecular identifiers were used in preparing the TCRbeta library. TCRdb independently ran MiXCR on the PCR reads; one entry per CDR3 protein. The table has hundreds of thousands of distinct CDR3 sequences, over 15% seen once. The chain recombines TRBV20-1 with TRBJ2-1; 9 bases match TRBD2. The source of this sequence is a human donor who donated a stem cell graft to a child with acute myeloid leukemia. Sequenced material: PBMCs from the stem cell graft donor, taken from the stem cell graft. The CDR3 DNA is TGCAGTGCTAGAGATTGGGGCGGGGGGGTCGATGAGCAGTTCTTC. The encoded protein is CSARDWGGGVDEQFF.